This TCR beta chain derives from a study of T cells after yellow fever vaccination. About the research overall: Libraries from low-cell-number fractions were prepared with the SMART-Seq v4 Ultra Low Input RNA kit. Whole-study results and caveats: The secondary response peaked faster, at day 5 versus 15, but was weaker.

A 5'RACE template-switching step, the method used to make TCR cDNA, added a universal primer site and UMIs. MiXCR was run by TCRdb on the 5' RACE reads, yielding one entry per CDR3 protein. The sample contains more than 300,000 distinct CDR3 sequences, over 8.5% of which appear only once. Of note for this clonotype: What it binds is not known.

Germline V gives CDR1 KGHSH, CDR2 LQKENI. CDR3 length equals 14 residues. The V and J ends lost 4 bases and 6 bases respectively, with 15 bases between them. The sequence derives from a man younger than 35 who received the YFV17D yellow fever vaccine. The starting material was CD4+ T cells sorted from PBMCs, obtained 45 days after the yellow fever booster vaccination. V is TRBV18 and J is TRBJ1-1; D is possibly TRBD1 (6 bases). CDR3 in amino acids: CASSLNRATSEAFF. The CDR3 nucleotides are TGTGCCAGCTCACTAAACAGGGCGACGTCTGAAGCTTTCTTT.